Listed below are T cell receptor beta chains from one sample, sequenced in a study of T-cell memory formation after mild COVID-19. TCRdb reprocessed the 5' RACE reads via MiXCR and lists one record per CDR3 protein. The table has about 400,000 distinct CDR3 sequences, 23% seen once. Sample: PBMCs or a T cell subset sorted from them (not recorded which). The receptors shown here come from an adult woman who had mild COVID-19 (a few samples of this study predate the infection). Cell type and time point are not known. CDR3s include the opening cysteine and the closing phenylalanine or tryptophan. The D gene is left open where the match is weak. Size is omitted from some rows. Given values are once, few, many or a class for expanded clones.

v_call	j_call	cdr3_length	clone_size	d_call	cdr3_nt	cdr3_aa
TRBV7-2	TRBJ1-2	15	.	.	TGTGCCAGCATCGGCGACAGAGTTGGTGACTATGGCTACACCTTC	CASIGDRVGDYGYTF
TRBV10-3	TRBJ1-3	15	.	.	TGTGCCATCAGTGAGTCGACGGGCAGCGGAAACACCATATATTTT	CAISESTGSGNTIYF
TRBV9	TRBJ2-3	14	.	.	TGTGCCAGCAGCGGGGCGGGGGCAGCAGATACGCAGTATTTT	CASSGAGAADTQYF
TRBV5-1	TRBJ2-6	18	.	TRBD1	TGCGCCAGCAGCTCTTCGGGACAGCAAATGACTGGGGCCAACGTCCTGACTTTC	CASSSSGQQMTGANVLTF
TRBV29-1	TRBJ1-1	14	.	.	TGCAGCGGTAAACCCCCAGCGGCGGTCGCTGAAGCTTTCTTT	CSGKPPAAVAEAFF
TRBV12-3/TRBV12-4	TRBJ1-1	12	.	.	TGTGCCAGCAGCTCCGACAGGTCTGAAGCTTTCTTT	CASSSDRSEAFF
TRBV7-9	TRBJ2-2	15	few	.	TGTGCCAGCAGCCTCAGGGAGGTGGGCACCGGGGAGCTGTTTTTT	CASSLREVGTGELFF
TRBV5-1	TRBJ2-7	15	.	.	TGCGCCAGCAGCTCTAGCTGGGGGCCTTCCTACGAGCAGTACTTC	CASSSSWGPSYEQYF
TRBV27	TRBJ2-1	17	.	.	TGTGCCAGCAGTTCCCTTACCCCAACACCGGGGTACAATGAGCAGTTCTTC	CASSSLTPTPGYNEQFF
TRBV12-3/TRBV12-4	TRBJ1-5	15	.	TRBD1	TGTGCCAGCAGTTATGGGACAGCCAACAATCAGCCCCAGCATTTT	CASSYGTANNQPQHF
TRBV29-1	TRBJ2-1	14	.	.	TGCAGCGTTAGTGGAGCGGAGCATAACAATGAGCAGTTCTTC	CSVSGAEHNNEQFF
TRBV12-3/TRBV12-4	TRBJ1-2	16	.	TRBD1	TGTGCCAGCAGTTTGGGGTCGGCAGGGGGCATCTATGGCTACACCTTC	CASSLGSAGGIYGYTF
TRBV5-1	TRBJ2-5	18	many	TRBD1	TGCGCCAGCAGCTCAAAACCGGGACAGGGAGGAGCATGGGAGACCCAGTACTTC	CASSSKPGQGGAWETQYF
TRBV3-1	TRBJ2-2	16	few	TRBD1	TGTGCCAGCAGCAGATGGGACAGGGGCGGCACCGGGGAGCTGTTTTTT	CASSRWDRGGTGELFF
TRBV7-3	TRBJ2-2	15	.	.	TGTGCCAGCAGCTTAACTTCTTCGCCGGCCGGGGAGCTGTTTTTT	CASSLTSSPAGELFF
TRBV7-2	TRBJ2-2	13	.	.	TGTGCCAGCAGGGGCCGCGTCACCGGGGAGCTGTTTTTT	CASRGRVTGELFF
TRBV12-3/TRBV12-4	TRBJ2-1	15	once	.	TGTGCCAGCAGTCTCAGGGGGGGGCGCAGGGATGAGCAGTTCTTC	CASSLRGGRRDEQFF